What follows are 29 T cell receptor beta chains derived from one specimen sequenced in a study of cytomegalovirus exposure and HLA in healthy donors. In the PCR, 60 Vbeta and 13 Jbeta primers were used. Method: immunoSEQ multiplex PCR; TCRdb's copy keeps in-frame clones and lacks some. The table records about 62,000 clones, roughly 75% of them present only once. The material sequenced was PBMCs. These receptors came from a woman between 25 and 40 years old in good health and CMV-seronegative.

The chain couples TRBV18 to TRBJ2-2, with unresolved D. The CDR3 totals 17 residues. V lost 1 base and J 0 bases, leaving 12 bases between the germline ends. In germline, CDR1 is KGHSH, CDR2 LQKENI. CDR3 nucleotides: TGTGCCAGCTCACCACTGGATGCAGGATCGAACACCGGGGAGCTGTTTTTT. It codes for CASSPLDAGSNTGELFF.

The V and J genes are TRBV18 and TRBJ2-2; D gene unclear. With 5 bases removed from V and 6 bases from J, the gap between germline ends came to 13 bases. This CDR3 is built from 14 residues. CDR1 and CDR2 from the germline V gene are KGHSH and LQKENI. As DNA, the CDR3 is TGTGCCAGCTCAGTTAGTGGAGAGCCCGGGGAGCTGTTTTTT. It encodes CASSVSGEPGELFF.

The CDR3 sequence is CASIGDRATPELFF. DNA for the CDR3: TGTGCCAGCATAGGAGACAGGGCAACACCGGAGCTGTTTTTT. This rearrangement joins TRBV2 to TRBJ2-2; 7 nucleotides agree with TRBD1. From germline, CDR1 is SNHLY and CDR2 FYNNEI. Unmatched junction bases numbered 12, after V lost 7 bases and J lost 10 bases. The CDR3 length is 14 residues.

The chain recombines TRBV6-5 with TRBJ2-2; D call uncertain. Trimming cost V 0 bases and J 7 bases, with 6 bases left between them. The CDR3 covers 13 residues. Germline V CDR1 and CDR2: MNHEY, SVGAGI. The CDR3 DNA sequence: TGTGCCAGCAGTTACTCCGTCGGCGGGGAGCTGTTTTTT. Residues: CASSYSVGGELFF.

This sequence joins TRBV5-4 and TRBJ2-3; TRBD2 aligns across 9 bases. The CDR3 has 15 amino acids. J gave up 1 base and V 3 bases, and 3 bases lay outside the gene matches. Germline V gene data show CDR1 as SGHNT and CDR2 as YYREEE (reference sequence). The CDR3 protein is CASSWASGGTDTQYF. The CDR3 DNA reads as TGTGCCAGCAGCTGGGCTAGCGGGGGCACAGATACGCAGTATTTT.

This clone showed up just once. The chain combines TRBV9 with TRBJ2-7, with 9 nucleotides matching TRBD1. Per germline, CDR1 SGDLS and CDR2 YYNGEE. Trimming at V came to 2 bases and at J to 3 bases, leaving 6 bases not matched to a gene. The CDR3 contains 15 residues. The CDR3 nucleotides read TGTGCCAGCAGCGTCGAACAGGGGGCCCTCTACGAGCAGTACGTC. Translation gives CASSVEQGALYEQYV.

Only a few counts were recorded for this clone. The chain employs TRBV27 and TRBJ1-2, with 7 bases lining up with TRBD1. CDR1 is MNHEY and CDR2 is SMNVEV in the germline V gene (reference sequence). The CDR3 is 14 amino acids. Trimming removed 2 bases from V and 5 bases from J; junction bases left unmatched: 5. CDR3 protein: CASSLGGQTYGYTF. DNA of the CDR3: TGTGCCAGCAGTTTAGGGGGACAGACATATGGCTACACCTTC.

The rearrangement joins TRBV4-3 to TRBJ1-2, with 8 bases aligning to TRBD1. Unmatched junction bases numbered 4, after V lost 4 bases and J lost 6 bases. The CDR3 has 13 residues. Per germline, CDR1 LGHNA and CDR2 YSLEER. CDR3: CASSLQGDHGYTF. As DNA, the CDR3 is TGCGCCAGCAGCCTACAGGGGGACCATGGCTACACCTTC.

V is TRBV19 and J is TRBJ2-1; 9 bases fit TRBD2. CDR1 is LNHDA, CDR2 SQIVND, per germline (reference sequence). The CDR3 spans 15 residues. The V gene end was trimmed by 5 bases and the J gene end by 3 bases; junction bases not matched to a gene: 5. CDR3 coding DNA: TGTGCCAGTAGTTCAAGACTAGCGGTCTACAATGAGCAGTTCTTC. This gives the protein CASSSRLAVYNEQFF.

This clone was seen only once. This sequence joins TRBV5-1 and TRBJ1-1; 9 nucleotides match TRBD1. The CDR3 extends over 16 amino acids. The V gene end was trimmed by 5 bases and the J gene end by 0 bases; junction bases not matched to a gene: 8. Looked up from germline, CDR1 is SGHRS and CDR2 is YFSETQ. The DNA of the CDR3 is TGCGCCAGCAGGGGACAGGGCGCGCTGGTGAACACTGAAGCTTTCTTT. It translates to CASRGQGALVNTEAFF.

The chain's CDR3 is CASSGSGVRDTQYF. For the CDR3, the DNA is TGTGCCAGCAGCGGAAGCGGGGTGAGGGATACGCAGTATTTT. V usage is TRBV7-3 and J usage is TRBJ2-3; TRBD2 matches 7 bases. The CDR3 consists of 14 residues. V trimming: 5 bases; J trimming: 6 bases; junction bases outside the gene matches: 8. CDR1 is SGHTA, CDR2 FQGTGA, per germline.

The chain employs TRBV7-9 and TRBJ2-7; 10 nucleotides agree with TRBD1. Trimming removed 5 bases from V and 4 bases from J; junction bases left unmatched: 8. The length of the CDR3 is 15 residues. Germline V CDR1 and CDR2: SEHNR, FQNEAQ (reference sequence). DNA for the CDR3: TGTGCCAGCAGCCTTGGGACAGGGGAATTGTACGAGCAGTACGTC. Translation: CASSLGTGELYEQYV.

The chain carries TRBV7-9 and TRBJ2-3; weak D call: TRBD2 (6 bases). Trimming took off 0 bases at V and 4 bases at J, with 20 bases between the two ends. From germline, CDR1 is SEHNR and CDR2 FQNEAQ (reference sequence). The CDR3 totals 18 residues. CDR3 sequence: CASSLATLRDSSPDTQYF. Here the CDR3 DNA reads TGTGCCAGCAGCTTAGCGACTCTCCGGGACTCATCCCCAGATACGCAGTATTTT.

This clone was observed once. V usage is TRBV5-1 and J usage is TRBJ2-7; possibly TRBD2 for D (6 bases). Trimming shortened V by 5 bases and J by 5 bases, and 17 bases separated the two germline ends. CDR1 and CDR2 (germline): SGHRS, YFSETQ. This CDR3 has 14 amino acids. CDR3 nucleotide sequence: TGCGCCAGCAGGGAGGGGAATTCCCTTGACGAGCAGTACTTC. Translation gives CASREGNSLDEQYF.

This chain connects TRBV27 to TRBJ2-1, with D perhaps matching TRBD1 (6 bases). This CDR3 spans 15 amino acids. V lost 5 bases and J lost 2, with 13 bases in between. Germline loops: CDR1 MNHEY, CDR2 SMNVEV (reference sequence). CDR3 DNA sequence: TGTGCCAGCAGTCTCTTTGGGGGCGCCTACAATGAGCAGTTCTTC. Its protein product is CASSLFGGAYNEQFF.

This chain connects TRBV5-4 to TRBJ1-2; 9 bases agree with TRBD1. CDR1 and CDR2 (germline): SGHNT, YYREEE (reference sequence). V was clipped by 4 bases and J by 5 bases; unmatched bases: 9. CDR3 length: 15 amino acids. This chain's CDR3 is CASSPLSDRGYGYTF. The DNA for the CDR3 is TGTGCCAGCAGCCCTCTATCGGACAGGGGTTATGGCTACACCTTC.

The CDR3 here is CASSQTSGSHNEQFF. In DNA, the CDR3 is TGTGCCAGCAGCCAGACTAGCGGGAGCCACAATGAGCAGTTCTTC. J is TRBJ2-1 and V is TRBV7-3; TRBD2 agrees at 12 bases. Looked up from germline, CDR1 is SGHTA and CDR2 is FQGTGA. This CDR3 region has 15 residues. V lost 5 bases, J lost 5 bases, and 4 bases stayed unmatched.

The chain links TRBV18 to TRBJ2-5; 8 nucleotides match TRBD1. The germline CDR1 and CDR2 sequences are KGHSH and LQKENI. V lost 6 bases to trimming and J lost 5 bases; unmatched junction nucleotides: 5. The CDR3 has 13 amino acids. CDR3 in amino acids: CASSTGQGETQYF. CDR3 nucleotides: TGTGCCAGCTCTACCGGACAGGGTGAGACCCAGTACTTC.

V is TRBV6-1 and J is TRBJ1-1, with a tentative D call TRBD1 (6 bases). CDR1 and CDR2 (germline): MNHNS, SASEGT. This CDR3 has 13 amino acids. V was shortened by 6 bases and J by 3 bases, with 11 bases between the two germline ends. CDR3 sequence: CASRDTGYTEAFF. The DNA of the CDR3 is TGTGCCAGCAGGGACACAGGGTACACTGAAGCTTTCTTT.

This clone was detected only once. V is TRBV4-1 and J is TRBJ1-4, with 7 bases lining up with TRBD1. Germline values: CDR1 MGHRA, CDR2 YSYEKL. The CDR3 is made up of 19 amino acids. V was clipped by 0 bases and J by 0 bases; unmatched bases: 10. CDR3 in amino acids: CASSQDAWDSTPTNEKLFF. CDR3 DNA sequence: TGCGCCAGCAGCCAAGATGCGTGGGACAGTACCCCAACTAATGAAAAACTGTTTTTT.

CDR3 in amino acids: CASREDRGRGEQYF. In DNA form, the CDR3 reads TGTGCCAGCAGGGAGGACAGGGGGCGCGGCGAGCAGTACTTC. The rearrangement joins TRBV6-5 to TRBJ2-5; the match to TRBD1 covers 11 bases. The J call may be incorrect, as the DNA end agrees better with TRBJ2-7. The germline CDR1 and CDR2 sequences are MNHEY and SVGAGI. The CDR3 is 14 residues long.

The chain has TRBV27 and TRBJ1-1; TRBD1 might be the D (6 bases). Germline CDR1 and CDR2: MNHEY and SMNVEV (reference sequence). The CDR3 is 12 amino acids. The CDR3 protein is CASGGVNTEAFF. The DNA of the CDR3 is TGTGCGAGCGGGGGCGTGAACACTGAAGCTTTCTTT.

This chain links TRBV7-2 with TRBJ1-2; no clear D gene. The CDR3 contains 14 residues. CDR1 is SGHTA, CDR2 FQGNSA, per germline. The germline V and J ends were trimmed by 5 bases and 4 bases, with 14 bases remaining between them. CDR3 amino acids: CASSSPGEPYGYTF. Here the CDR3 DNA reads TGTGCCAGCAGCAGTCCGGGAGAACCCTATGGCTACACCTTC.

V is TRBV5-4 and J is TRBJ2-3; 8 bases are a match to TRBD2. Germline trimming cut 4 bases from V and 0 bases from J; bases unmatched to any gene: 4. The CDR3 runs to 15 residues. In germline, CDR1 is SGHNT, CDR2 YYREEE (reference sequence). The CDR3 DNA sequence: TGTGCCAGCAGCCCAGGACTAGCTAGCACAGATACGCAGTATTTT. Translating it yields CASSPGLASTDTQYF.

This clone came up once. The V call is TRBV10-1, the J call TRBJ1-1, with D maybe TRBD1 (6 bases). Between the trimmed V and J ends, which lost 0 bases and 8 bases, there was a span of 13 bases. This CDR3 has 14 residues. Germline lookup yields CDR1 WNHNN and CDR2 SYGVQD (reference sequence). The CDR3 DNA reads as TGCGCCAGCAGTGAGTCGTGGCAGGGGATCGAAGCTTTCTTT. Translated: CASSESWQGIEAFF.

The chain couples TRBV7-3 to TRBJ2-1, with 9 positions matching TRBD1. The CDR3 has 15 residues. The V segment lost 7 bases and the J segment 6 bases; nucleotides outside the gene matches: 10. The germline V gene encodes CDR1 SGHTA and CDR2 FQGTGA. The CDR3 sequence is CASNPGGQGLNEQFF. CDR3 coding DNA: TGTGCCAGCAACCCAGGGGGACAGGGCCTCAATGAGCAGTTCTTC. Based on the CDR3 plus reference TRBV7-3 and TRBJ2-1, the full variable domain is GAGVSQTPSNKVTEKGKYVELRCDPISGHTALYWYRQSLGQGPEFLIYFQGTGAADDSGLPNDRFFAVRPEGSVSTLKIQRTERGDSAVYLCASNPGGQGLNEQFFGPGTRLTVL.

This chain connects TRBV14 to TRBJ2-3, with D possibly being TRBD1 (6 bases). V lost 5 bases, J lost 6 bases, and 18 bases lay in between. Germline V gene sequence: CDR1 SGHDN, CDR2 FVKESK. The CDR3 is 15 amino acids. The CDR3, as DNA: TGTGCCAGCAGCTGGGGGCTTGGGGTTACGGATACGCAGTATTTT. Its protein product is CASSWGLGVTDTQYF.

This chain uses TRBV27 with TRBJ1-1; possible D gene TRBD1, 5 bases. V was cut by 5 bases and J by 2 bases, with 12 bases left in between. The CDR3 covers 14 residues. Germline loops: CDR1 MNHEY, CDR2 SMNVEV (reference sequence). The CDR3 here is CASSRQTSNTEAFF. The DNA for the CDR3 is TGTGCCAGCAGTCGACAGACTTCCAACACTGAAGCTTTCTTT.

The chain couples TRBV5-6 to TRBJ2-7, with a weak D call TRBD1 (6 bases). The CDR3 sequence is 19 residues long. Germline values: CDR1 SGHDT, CDR2 YYEEEE. Trimming pared 0 bases from V and 3 bases from J, leaving 25 bases between. CDR3 sequence reads: CASSLALTGPLSPDYEQYV. The CDR3 nucleotides are TGTGCCAGCAGCTTGGCCCTGACAGGACCCCTCTCCCCCGACTACGAGCAGTACGTC.